This T cell receptor beta chain appears in the sequencing data of a study of identical twins. Findings and limits, study-wide: Cross-sectional statistics underpinned the conclusions; the same donors were not followed. Cord blood beta clonotypes present at high abundance carried fewer insertions; no such pattern appeared in memory repertoires.

This clonotype appeared a few times. The target antigen is unknown. A universal primer site was incorporated via template switching, and the cDNA contained unique molecular identifiers. TCRdb redid the calling of the 5' RACE reads with MiXCR, one entry per CDR3 protein. The sample gives just over 450,000 distinct CDR3 sequences, 14% of which show up once; around 0.57% is in the top ten. This sample was also put to use in a study of yellow fever vaccine responses in identical twins.

Sequencing was done on a sample of CD4+ T cells sorted from blood. This TCR was recovered from a woman aged 18 to 35 in good health.

The CDR3 sequence is CASSYIAGGPLGTDTQYF. The CDR3 coding sequence is TGTGCCAGCAGTTACATCGCGGGAGGGCCTTTAGGCACAGATACGCAGTATTTT. The chain couples TRBV6-2 or TRBV6-3 to TRBJ2-3, with 9 bases that match TRBD2. The CDR3 is made up of 18 amino acids. Germline V gene sequence: CDR1 MNHEY, CDR2 SVGEGT. V shed 2 bases and J 1 base; nucleotides not matched to a gene: 10.